This T cell receptor beta chain was captured by sequencing in a study of cytomegalovirus exposure and HLA in healthy donors. With 60 Vbeta and 13 Jbeta primers, the PCR was carried out. Generated by immunoSEQ multiplex PCR, the TCRdb table keeps only in-frame clones and is missing some. The sample has about 150,000 clones, roughly 80% seen once; the top ten hold roughly 2%. On this clone: Its antigen is still unknown.

The germline gives CDR1 MNHNS, CDR2 SASEGT. CDR3 length equals 15 residues. V was shortened by 7 bases and J by 0 bases, with 14 bases between the two germline ends. Study results and limitations: An analysis was carried out at a later point. It showed that HLA-associated TCR beta chains were more clonally expanded than equally common non-associated chains.

Sequenced sample: PBMCs. The J gene is TRBJ2-3, the V gene TRBV6-1; a possible D gene is TRBD1 (6 bases). The sequence derives from a man under 40 in good health and CMV-seronegative. The CDR3 DNA sequence: TGTGCCAGCATGTGGACAGCCTCTAGCACAGATACGCAGTATTTT. Its protein is CASMWTASSTDTQYF.